The source of this T cell receptor beta chain is a study of blood T cell repertoires in COVID-19. About the research overall: PBMCs, B-cell-depleted T cells, or T cells provided the cDNA or gDNA that made up the material.

The V gene lost 1 base and the J gene lost 5 bases, with 12 bases spanning the gap. There are 14 residues in the CDR3. CDR1 and CDR2 from the germline V gene are SGHTA and FQGNSA. TCRdb keeps only in-frame clones here, not all; method: immunoSEQ multiplex PCR. The sample records about 88,000 clones, roughly 90% being singletons. The genes are TRBV7-2 and TRBJ2-7; D perhaps matches TRBD1 (5 bases). This TCR derives from an elderly woman with acute or convalescent COVID-19. The sample comprised peripheral blood. The chain's CDR3 is CASSLGGSSHEQYF. CDR3 nucleotide sequence: TGTGCCAGCAGCTTAGGGGGCAGTTCCCACGAGCAGTACTTC.